These T cell receptor beta chains were read from a single sample in a study of shared clonotypes between healthy human individuals. Here immunoSEQ multiplex PCR was the method, and the copy in TCRdb shows in-frame clones only, minus some. The table has roughly 680,000 clones, over 60% seen once. The sample comprised memory CD4+ T cells sorted from blood. Every receptor here comes from a woman between 25 and 40 years old in good health. Both conserved end residues are part of each CDR3. The D gene is left open where the match is weak. Rows give clone size only sometimes, using once, few, many, or a class for an expanded clone.

TRBV10-1	-	-	TRBJ2-3	TGCGCCAGTGGGGGGGCCAGCACAGATACGCAGTATTTT	CASGGASTDTQYF
TRBV6-5	TRBD1	-	TRBJ1-1	TGTGCCAGCAGCCAACCGGGACAGGGGAGAACTGAAGCTTTCTTT	CASSQPGQGRTEAFF
TRBV2	-	-	TRBJ1-1	TGTGCCAGTAATTTGGAACGGGTGAACACTGAAGCTTTCTTT	CASNLERVNTEAFF
TRBV6-6	TRBD1	-	TRBJ2-5	TGTGCCAGCAGCCCAGGGACAGCCCAAGAGACCCAGTACTTC	CASSPGTAQETQYF
TRBV19	-	-	TRBJ2-4	TGTGCCAGTAGTAGGACTATCGTGGAAGCCAAAAACATTCAGTACTTC	CASSRTIVEAKNIQYF
TRBV6-4	TRBD2	few	TRBJ2-1	TGTGCCAGCAGTGCCATGGCGGGAGGGTCCAATGAGCAGTTCTTC	CASSAMAGGSNEQFF
TRBV2	TRBD1	-	TRBJ1-5	TGTGCCAGCAGTGGACAGGGAGGACAGCCCCAGCATTTT	CASSGQGGQPQHF
TRBV12-5	TRBD1	many	TRBJ1-1	TGTGCTAGTGGTTCCGAGGACAGGGCGGCTTTCTTT	CASGSEDRAAFF
TRBV7-8	TRBD2	-	TRBJ2-1	TGTGCCAGCAGTATGGGACTAGCGGGAGTAGACGGGCAGTTCTTC	CASSMGLAGVDGQFF
TRBV5-1	TRBD1	-	TRBJ1-4	TGCGCCAGCAGAGGGGGCTTAAGGGAAAAACTGTTTTTT	CASRGGLREKLFF